Each of the 32 T cell receptor beta chains below was sequenced from the same sample in a study of technical replicates of blood from several donors. Libraries were prepared by immunoSEQ multiplex PCR; TCRdb keeps only in-frame clonotypes and omits some of them. The table includes around 80,000 clones, 95% to 98% detected once. Sequencing used T cells isolated from PBMCs. These receptor sequences come from a human donor in good health.

V gene TRBV28 combines with J gene TRBJ2-7; 7 bases are shared with TRBD2. The junction had 8 bases not matched to a gene; V was cut back by 3 bases and J by 0 bases. Germline values: CDR1 MDHEN, CDR2 SYDVKM. This CDR3 is 16 amino acids long. The chain's CDR3 is CASSFWLRESSYEQYF. The DNA of the CDR3 is TGTGCCAGCAGTTTTTGGTTGCGGGAGAGCTCCTACGAGCAGTACTTC. The full variable domain, completed using reference TRBV28 and TRBJ2-7, is DVKVTQSSRYLVKRTGEKVFLECVQDMDHENMFWYRQDPGLGLRLIYFSYDVKMKEKGDIPEGYSVSREKKERFSLILESASTNQTSMYLCASSFWLRESSYEQYFGPGTRLTVT.

V and J are TRBV7-3 and TRBJ2-3, with 11 nucleotides matching TRBD2. This CDR3 is 15 amino acids long. CDR1 is SGHTA and CDR2 is FQGTGA in the germline V gene. Unmatched junction bases numbered 2, after V lost 5 bases and J lost 1 base. The CDR3: CASSIAGGGTDTQYF. The CDR3 region has the DNA TGTGCCAGCAGCATAGCGGGGGGGGGCACAGATACGCAGTATTTT.

The chain employs TRBV27 and TRBJ2-4; 9 bases map to TRBD1. V was clipped by 5 bases and J by 6 bases; unmatched bases: 11. The CDR3 totals 16 residues. Germline V gives CDR1 MNHEY, CDR2 SMNVEV (reference sequence). In DNA form, the CDR3 reads TGTGCCAGCAGTCCCACGGGACAGGGCACGATAAACATTCAGTACTTC. Its protein product is CASSPTGQGTINIQYF.

The rearrangement links TRBV11-1 to TRBJ1-1; D call uncertain. The V end lost 5 bases, the J end lost 5 bases, and 18 bases lay between the germline ends. CDR1 and CDR2 from the germline V gene are SGHAT and FQDESV (reference sequence). The CDR3 runs to 15 residues. The CDR3 sequence: CASSPRPKLGTEAFF. Here the CDR3 DNA reads TGTGCCAGCAGCCCGCGCCCCAAACTAGGGACTGAAGCTTTCTTT. Combining the CDR3 with reference TRBV11-1 and TRBJ1-1 gives the whole variable domain EAEVAQSPRYKITEKSQAVAFWCDPISGHATLYWYRQILGQGPELLVQFQDESVVDDSQLPKDRFSAERLKGVDSTLKIQPAELGDSAMYLCASSPRPKLGTEAFFGQGTRLTVV.

Only one count was recorded for this clone. This chain joins TRBV27 and TRBJ1-1; D may be TRBD1 (5 bases). V was trimmed by 3 bases and J by 5 bases, leaving 10 bases between them. This CDR3 comprises 13 residues. CDR1 MNHEY and CDR2 SMNVEV come from the germline V gene (reference sequence). The CDR3 reads CASSFTGKTEAFF. CDR3 DNA: TGTGCCAGCAGTTTCACAGGCAAAACTGAAGCTTTCTTT.

The CDR3 sequence: CASNPETGEQYF. The CDR3 nucleotides read TGCGCCAGCAATCCCGAAACGGGGGAGCAGTACTTC. J is TRBJ2-7 and V is TRBV10-2, with D possibly matching TRBD2 (5 bases). Germline V gene sequence: CDR1 WSHSY, CDR2 SAAADI. Trimming stripped 7 bases from V and 7 bases from J, with 14 bases between. This CDR3 contains 12 residues.

The chain recombines TRBV4-2 with TRBJ1-2; a possible D gene is TRBD1 (6 bases). V shed 6 bases and J shed 8 bases, with 25 bases lying between them. There are 16 residues in the CDR3. Looked up from germline, CDR1 is LGHNA and CDR2 is YNFKEQ. The chain's CDR3 is CASSLGGEGERAGYTF. As DNA, the CDR3 is TGTGCCAGCAGTCTAGGGGGGGAGGGGGAGAGGGCCGGCTACACCTTC.

This chain joins TRBV10-1 and TRBJ1-1, with D unclear. The V gene lost 5 bases and the J gene lost 4 bases, with 8 bases spanning the gap. CDR1 and CDR2 (germline): WNHNN, SYGVQD (reference sequence). This CDR3 spans 12 amino acids. The DNA for the CDR3 is TGCGCCAGCAGTCGGGGAAGCACTGAAGCTTTCTTT. Encoded protein: CASSRGSTEAFF.

DNA for the CDR3: TGTGCCAGCAGCCCGACCGGGGAGGACAACACAGATACGCAGTATTTT. Translation gives CASSPTGEDNTDTQYF. The chain employs TRBV9 and TRBJ2-3, with TRBD2 as a possible D gene (6 bases). The CDR3 sequence is 16 residues long. The ends were cut back, 4 bases at V and 2 bases at J, with 17 bases in the middle. Germline CDR1 reads SGDLS; CDR2 reads YYNGEE.

The rearrangement uses TRBV28 and TRBJ2-5, with 9 nucleotides matching TRBD2. This CDR3 contains 17 residues. V gave up 3 bases and J gave up 5 bases; unmatched junction bases: 13. Germline CDR1 reads MDHEN; CDR2 reads SYDVKM. The CDR3 region has the DNA TGTGCCAGCAGTTTTCTGGCGGGAGGGTTCGAGTCGGAGACCCAGTACTTC. This translates into CASSFLAGGFESETQYF.

V and J are TRBV5-1 and TRBJ1-4, with D perhaps TRBD1 (6 bases). CDR3 size: 16 residues. Germline V gene sequence: CDR1 SGHRS, CDR2 YFSETQ. Trimming left V 3 bases short and J 0 bases short, with 12 bases between. For the CDR3, the DNA is TGCGCCAGCAGCTCGACAGGTCTAACAACTAATGAAAAACTGTTTTTT. Its protein product is CASSSTGLTTNEKLFF.

V and J are TRBV7-3 and TRBJ2-2; 10 bases line up with TRBD1. V lost 6 bases and J lost 6; bases outside the gene matches: 10. This CDR3 contains 16 residues. Germline CDR1 and CDR2: SGHTA and FQGTGA. The CDR3 coding sequence is TGTGCCAGCAGTCTCGGGGGACAGGGGAATTCCGGGGAGCTGTTTTTT. Amino acid sequence: CASSLGGQGNSGELFF.

This chain connects TRBV19 to TRBJ2-1, with 10 nucleotides matching TRBD2. The CDR3 extends over 15 amino acids. V was clipped by 2 bases and J by 7 bases; unmatched bases: 5. Germline CDR1 LNHDA, CDR2 SQIVND (reference sequence). The CDR3: CASSISGRVRNEQFF. The DNA of the CDR3 is TGTGCCAGTAGTATAAGCGGGAGGGTGCGGAATGAGCAGTTCTTC. Together with reference TRBV19 and TRBJ2-1, the CDR3 gives the full variable domain: DGGITQSPKYLFRKEGQNVTLSCEQNLNHDAMYWYRQDPGQGLRLIYYSQIVNDFQKGDIAEGYSVSREKKESFPLTVTSAQKNPTAFYLCASSISGRVRNEQFFGPGTRLTVL.

This chain links TRBV7-9 with TRBJ2-3; TRBD2 might be the D (6 bases). CDR1 and CDR2 from the germline V gene are SEHNR and FQNEAQ (reference sequence). V lost 3 bases to trimming and J lost 0 bases, with 7 bases between them. The CDR3 runs to 14 residues. The CDR3 nucleotides are TGTGCCAGCAGCTTTCTAGCGAGCACAGATACGCAGTATTTT. Translating it yields CASSFLASTDTQYF.

V gene TRBV27 combines with J gene TRBJ2-5; tentative D call: TRBD2 (6 bases). The length of the CDR3 is 16 residues. Germline V gene lookup returns CDR1 MNHEY and CDR2 SMNVEV (reference sequence). Trimming stripped 5 bases from V and 1 base from J, with 17 bases between. CDR3 nucleotides: TGTGCCAGCAGTCCTATGGCAGCTAGCGTCCAAGAGACCCAGTACTTC. It yields the protein CASSPMAASVQETQYF.

The rearrangement uses TRBV6-6 and TRBJ2-5, with D perhaps TRBD1 (5 bases). This CDR3 region has 15 residues. CDR1 and CDR2 from the germline V gene are MNHNY and SVGAGI (reference sequence). V was clipped by 5 bases and J by 1 base, with 14 bases between them. This CDR3 is CASSPADRLQETQYF. The CDR3 region has the DNA TGTGCCAGCAGTCCCGCAGACAGACTCCAAGAGACCCAGTACTTC.

The rearrangement links TRBV5-1 to TRBJ2-1, with TRBD1 matching 9 bases. The germline CDR1 and CDR2 sequences are SGHRS and YFSETQ. The CDR3 loop spans 12 amino acids. V was pared by 4 bases and J by 10 bases, with 3 bases of the junction left unmatched. Here the CDR3 reads CASSLGQGEQFF. The CDR3 nucleotides read TGCGCCAGCAGCCTAGGACAGGGGGAGCAGTTCTTC.

The rearrangement links TRBV5-6 to TRBJ2-5; D is unresolved. There are 14 residues in the CDR3. The germline V and J ends were trimmed by 3 bases and 4 bases, with 13 bases remaining between them. The germline gives CDR1 SGHDT, CDR2 YYEEEE. CDR3 sequence: CASSSKERRETQYF. The CDR3 nucleotides read TGTGCCAGCAGCTCTAAGGAGAGGCGAGAGACCCAGTACTTC.

CDR3: CASSLGLAAYNEQFF. The CDR3 coding sequence is TGTGCCAGCAGCTTGGGACTAGCAGCCTACAATGAGCAGTTCTTC. J is TRBJ2-1 and V is TRBV5-4, with 7 bases fitting TRBD2. This CDR3 is 15 amino acids long. In germline, CDR1 is SGHNT, CDR2 YYREEE (reference sequence). V shed 0 bases and J 2 bases; nucleotides not matched to a gene: 2. The complete variable domain, with remaining parts taken from reference TRBV5-4 and TRBJ2-1, reads ETGVTQSPTHLIKTRGQQVTLRCSSQSGHNTVSWYQQALGQGPQFIFQYYREEENGRGNFPPRFSGLQFPNYSSELNVNALELDDSALYLCASSLGLAAYNEQFFGPGTRLTVL.

The V call is TRBV6-1, the J call TRBJ1-3, with no clear D. The CDR3 has 14 amino acids. V lost 3 bases and J lost 4, with 10 bases in between. From germline, CDR1 is MNHNS and CDR2 SASEGT. CDR3 region: CASSDRAKGNTIYF. As DNA, the CDR3 is TGTGCCAGCAGTGACCGCGCCAAGGGAAACACCATATATTTT.

This chain links TRBV14 with TRBJ2-1; a possible D gene is TRBD1 (6 bases). The CDR3 covers 17 residues. CDR1 is SGHDN, CDR2 FVKESK, per germline. V lost 0 bases and J 4 bases, leaving 16 bases between the germline ends. CDR3 residues: CASSQEAYRVEYNEQFF. Written as DNA, the CDR3 is TGTGCCAGCAGCCAAGAAGCGTACAGGGTAGAGTACAATGAGCAGTTCTTC.

This chain uses TRBV4-1 with TRBJ2-4; D is perhaps TRBD1 (6 bases). V lost 3 bases, J lost 0 bases, and 15 bases lay in between. The V gene's germline CDR1 is MGHRA and CDR2 YSYEKL. The CDR3 covers 17 residues. This chain's CDR3 is CASSHGRATGAKNIQYF. The CDR3 DNA reads TGCGCCAGCAGCCATGGCAGGGCGACAGGAGCCAAAAACATTCAGTACTTC.

This rearrangement joins TRBV4-2 to TRBJ2-2, with TRBD2 matching over 7 bases. Per germline, CDR1 LGHNA and CDR2 YNFKEQ. V lost 0 bases and J lost 11; bases outside the gene matches: 9. This CDR3 is built from 15 residues. This chain's CDR3 is CASSQEVSSGLELFF. The CDR3 DNA reads TGTGCCAGCAGCCAAGAAGTGTCTTCGGGACTAGAGCTGTTTTTT.

About this clone: Other DNA sequences of this sample code for an identical CDR3. The CDR3 DNA reads TGTGCCAGCTCGCCTTTAGGGAGGTCCTACGAGCAGTACTTC. This sequence encodes CASSPLGRSYEQYF. This chain uses TRBV18 with TRBJ2-7; TRBD2 is a possible D gene (6 bases). Germline CDR1 and CDR2: KGHSH and LQKENI. V dropped 6 bases and J dropped 1 base, with 13 bases sitting between them. The CDR3 runs to 14 residues.

Worth noting for this clone: The junction departs from germline at one end; a sequencing error may be responsible. V and J are TRBV19 and TRBJ2-4; D remains ambiguous. This CDR3 has 11 amino acids. Germline V gene lookup returns CDR1 LNHDA and CDR2 SQIVND (reference sequence). In DNA, the CDR3 is TGTGCCAGTAGTTCCCCCACGCTATTACAGTTC. Translating it yields CASSSPTLLQF. The full variable domain, its missing parts supplied by reference TRBV19 and TRBJ2-4, is DGGITQSPKYLFRKEGQNVTLSCEQNLNHDAMYWYRQDPGQGLRLIYYSQIVNDFQKGDIAEGYSVSREKKESFPLTVTSAQKNPTAFYLCASSSPTLLQFGAGTRLSVL.

CDR3 bases: TGTGCCAGCAGCCACATCGGGACTTACTCTTACGAGCAGTACTTC. Residues: CASSHIGTYSYEQYF. This chain links TRBV6-4 with TRBJ2-7, with TRBD2 as a possible D gene (6 bases). CDR1 and CDR2 from the germline V gene are MRHNA and SNTAGT. CDR3 length equals 15 residues. V gave up 6 bases and J gave up 4 bases, with 19 bases separating them.

The chain combines TRBV9 with TRBJ2-7, with D perhaps TRBD2 (5 bases). Per the germline V gene, CDR1 is SGDLS and CDR2 is YYNGEE. This CDR3 contains 16 residues. Trimming took off 4 bases at V and 6 bases at J, with 23 bases between the two ends. CDR3 coding DNA: TGTGCCAGCAGCCGATCTTGGAGGACGAAGCCCCTCGAGCAGTACTTC. Amino acid sequence: CASSRSWRTKPLEQYF.

The rearrangement uses TRBV6-6 and TRBJ1-3, with 7 bases fitting TRBD1. The CDR3 is 16 amino acids. Per germline, CDR1 MNHNY and CDR2 SVGAGI (reference sequence). V was pared by 8 bases and J by 0 bases, with 10 bases of the junction left unmatched. The CDR3 DNA follows: TGTGCCAGCCGAATAAGGGGGCCCTACTCTGGAAACACCATATATTTT. Its protein product is CASRIRGPYSGNTIYF.

The rearrangement uses TRBV6-4 and TRBJ2-6; 9 positions agree with TRBD1. The V and J ends lost 3 bases and 0 bases, in that order; junction bases with no gene match: 0. The CDR3 sequence is 16 residues long. Germline lookup yields CDR1 MRHNA and CDR2 SNTAGT. The CDR3 spells CASSETGGSGANVLTF. The CDR3 DNA is TGTGCCAGCAGTGAGACAGGGGGCTCTGGGGCCAACGTCCTGACTTTC.

The CDR3 nucleotides read TGCAGCGTTGGACAAGGACAGGGAGTCTACGAGCAGTACTTC. Its translation: CSVGQGQGVYEQYF. This chain joins TRBV29-1 and TRBJ2-7, with 8 bases fitting TRBD1. CDR1 SQVTM and CDR2 ANQGSEA come from the germline V gene. The CDR3 runs to 14 residues. Trimming removed 4 bases from V and 3 bases from J; junction bases left unmatched: 8.

V gene TRBV6-5 combines with J gene TRBJ1-1, with no clear D. V dropped 0 bases and J dropped 8 bases, with 10 bases sitting between them. The germline V gene has CDR1 MNHEY and CDR2 SVGAGI. This CDR3 region has 13 residues. The CDR3 region has the DNA TGTGCCAGCAGTTACTCGTCCACATCAGAAGCTTTCTTT. Translation gives CASSYSSTSEAFF.

The chain links TRBV28 to TRBJ2-7; D unclear. Trimming shortened V by 2 bases and J by 4 bases, and 12 bases separated the two germline ends. The CDR3 length is 14 residues. CDR1 is MDHEN, CDR2 SYDVKM, per germline. This CDR3 is CASSLALSTYEQYF. The CDR3 nucleotides are TGTGCCAGCAGTTTAGCACTCTCTACTTACGAGCAGTACTTC.